What follows are 31 T cell receptor beta chains derived from one specimen sequenced in a study of cytomegalovirus exposure and HLA in healthy donors. The table came from immunoSEQ multiplex PCR; TCRdb's copy has only in-frame clones and leaves some out. The sample lists some 290,000 clones; 88% were seen once. The sequenced sample was PBMCs. These TCRs come from a man aged 25-45 years in good health and CMV-seronegative.

The V gene is TRBV13, the J gene TRBJ2-5, with D perhaps matching TRBD2 (6 bases). The CDR3 extends over 14 amino acids. CDR1 PRHDT and CDR2 FYEKMQ come from the germline V gene (reference sequence). With 0 bases removed from V and 7 bases from J, the gap between germline ends came to 12 bases. CDR3 in DNA: TGTGCCAGCAGCTTAGGGCGCGGGGCATGGACCCAGTACTTC. Amino acid sequence: CASSLGRGAWTQYF.

This clone was observed once. The chain links TRBV6-6 to TRBJ2-7, with 7 nucleotides matching TRBD2. Unmatched junction bases numbered 4, after V lost 0 bases and J lost 5 bases. The CDR3 totals 14 residues. CDR1 and CDR2 (germline): MNHNY, SVGAGI (reference sequence). This chain's CDR3 is CASSYSHRGDEQYF. In DNA form, the CDR3 reads TGTGCCAGCAGTTACTCGCACCGGGGGGACGAGCAGTACTTC.

The gene calls are TRBV12-5 and TRBJ1-1; 9 bases map to TRBD1. The germline gives CDR1 LGHNT, CDR2 FRNRAP. The CDR3 consists of 17 residues. V lost 0 bases and J lost 1; bases outside the gene matches: 6. CDR3 sequence: CASGLVGTGRRNTEAFF. The CDR3 nucleotides read TGTGCTAGTGGTTTGGTAGGGACAGGGAGACGGAACACTGAAGCTTTCTTT. The variable domain in full, completed from reference TRBV12-5 and TRBJ1-1, reads DARVTQTPRHKVTEMGQEVTMRCQPILGHNTVFWYRQTMMQGLELLAYFRNRAPLDDSGMPKDRFSAEMPDATLATLKIQPSEPRDSAVYFCASGLVGTGRRNTEAFFGQGTRLTVV.

The chain employs TRBV5-8 and TRBJ2-6; TRBD1 might be the D (5 bases). CDR1 SGHTS and CDR2 YDEGEE come from the germline V gene. CDR3 length: 17 amino acids. Trimming took off 0 bases at V and 0 bases at J, with 10 bases between the two ends. The CDR3 loop is CASSLEGYSSGANVLTF. The CDR3 bases are TGTGCCAGCAGCTTGGAGGGGTACTCCTCTGGGGCCAACGTCCTGACTTTC. The full variable domain, completed using reference TRBV5-8 and TRBJ2-6, is EAGVTQSPTHLIKTRGQQATLRCSPISGHTSVYWYQQALGLGLQFLLWYDEGEERNRGNFPPRFSGRQFPNYSSELNVNALELEDSALYLCASSLEGYSSGANVLTFGAGSRLTVL.

The genes are TRBV6-5 and TRBJ2-5, with 8 bases lining up with TRBD1. Per germline, CDR1 MNHEY and CDR2 SVGAGI. The length of the CDR3 is 11 residues. V was clipped by 6 bases and J by 7 bases; unmatched bases: 1. In nucleotides, the CDR3 is TGTGCCAGCAGAACAGGGGGGACCCAGTACTTC. Amino acid sequence: CASRTGGTQYF.

There are a few counts of this clone. V usage is TRBV6-5 and J usage is TRBJ1-6; no firm D call. Per the germline V gene, CDR1 is MNHEY and CDR2 is SVGAGI. V was clipped by 8 bases and J by 10 bases, with 12 bases between them. The CDR3 runs 12 residues. CDR3 coding DNA: TGTGCCAGCTGGGCGCCTGAATCACCCCTCCACTTT. Its protein product is CASWAPESPLHF.

The chain employs TRBV18 and TRBJ1-1; TRBD1 aligns across 7 bases. The J segment lost 0 bases and the V segment lost 3 bases, leaving 7 bases of the junction unmatched. CDR1 KGHSH and CDR2 LQKENI come from the germline V gene. The CDR3 extends over 16 amino acids. The CDR3, as DNA: TGTGCCAGCTCACCGACCCCGCAGGGGGTGAACACTGAAGCTTTCTTT. Its translation: CASSPTPQGVNTEAFF.

This sequence joins TRBV5-1 and TRBJ2-7, with TRBD2 matching 9 bases. Germline V lookup: CDR1 SGHRS, CDR2 YFSETQ. V shed 5 bases and J 3 bases; nucleotides not matched to a gene: 21. The CDR3 runs to 19 residues. Here the CDR3 reads CASRCVQLQRGAPDYEQYF. As DNA, the CDR3 is TGCGCCAGCAGATGCGTCCAACTTCAGCGGGGGGCCCCGGACTACGAGCAGTACTTC.

The chain joins TRBV27 to TRBJ1-1; TRBD1 matches 8 bases. Looked up from germline, CDR1 is MNHEY and CDR2 is SMNVEV (reference sequence). V lost 3 bases to trimming and J lost 1 base; unmatched junction nucleotides: 4. CDR3 length: 15 amino acids. The chain's CDR3 is CASSFGQGRNTEAFF. CDR3 DNA: TGTGCCAGCAGTTTCGGACAGGGAAGGAACACTGAAGCTTTCTTT.

The chain recombines TRBV6-1 with TRBJ2-2; 7 bases are shared with TRBD1. V was pared by 7 bases and J by 3 bases, with 5 bases of the junction left unmatched. Germline V CDR1 and CDR2: MNHNS, SASEGT. The CDR3 extends over 14 amino acids. The DNA for the CDR3 is TGTGCCAGCATATCACAGGGGTACACCGGGGAGCTGTTTTTT. This translates into CASISQGYTGELFF.

The chain combines TRBV13 with TRBJ2-1; 7 bases agree with TRBD2. The J segment lost 2 bases and the V segment lost 5 bases, leaving 3 bases of the junction unmatched. The CDR3 extends over 14 amino acids. CDR1 and CDR2 from the germline V gene are PRHDT and FYEKMQ (reference sequence). CDR3 region: CASSRGLTYNEQFF. CDR3 in DNA: TGTGCCAGCAGCAGGGGACTAACCTACAATGAGCAGTTCTTC.

The rearrangement joins TRBV23-1 to TRBJ1-5, with D unresolved. TRBV23-1 is an ORF, with its function uncertain. The CDR3 covers 19 residues. V was shortened by 2 bases and J by 3 bases, with 23 bases between the two germline ends. The CDR3, as DNA: TGCGCCAGCAGTCAAAACGCGGTGCTGCAGAGGGCATTCAATCAGCCCCAGCATTTT. This sequence encodes CASSQNAVLQRAFNQPQHF.

J is TRBJ2-7 and V is TRBV7-9; TRBD1 matches 10 bases. This CDR3 is 15 amino acids long. CDR1 SEHNR and CDR2 FQNEAQ come from the germline V gene (reference sequence). The V segment lost 5 bases and the J segment 3 bases; nucleotides outside the gene matches: 7. The CDR3 protein is CASSNLRDRGYEQYF. In DNA form, the CDR3 reads TGTGCCAGCAGCAACCTTCGGGACAGGGGCTACGAGCAGTACTTC.

The chain is built from TRBV15 and TRBJ1-6; 8 bases map to TRBD1. The CDR3 has 17 amino acids. Germline trimming cut 2 bases from V and 2 bases from J; bases unmatched to any gene: 5. The germline V gene encodes CDR1 LNHNV and CDR2 YYDKDF (reference sequence). The CDR3 DNA sequence: TGTGCCACCAGCAGAACTCAGGGGGCGGCCTATAATTCACCCCTCCACTTT. This codes for CATSRTQGAAYNSPLHF.

This chain uses TRBV6-6 with TRBJ1-2, with 8 bases lining up with TRBD1. Germline CDR1 reads MNHNY; CDR2 reads SVGAGI (reference sequence). V was pared by 2 bases and J by 0 bases, with 2 bases of the junction left unmatched. This CDR3 has 15 amino acids. CDR3 residues: CASSYRDRTNYGYTF. The CDR3 DNA reads TGTGCCAGCAGTTACAGGGACAGGACTAACTATGGCTACACCTTC.

The DNA of the CDR3 is TGTGCCAGCAGTCGACCGGGACAGGACGATGGCTACACCTTC. This codes for CASSRPGQDDGYTF. This sequence joins TRBV7-9 and TRBJ1-2, with 8 nucleotides matching TRBD1. Germline lookup yields CDR1 SEHNR and CDR2 FQNEAQ (reference sequence). This CDR3 region has 14 residues. V trimming: 6 bases; J trimming: 6 bases; junction bases outside the gene matches: 9.

The J gene is TRBJ2-3, the V gene TRBV6-1, with 8 bases lining up with TRBD2. The CDR3 runs to 14 residues. Losses at the gene ends were 3 bases for V and 6 bases for J; bases not matched to a gene: 5. Germline CDR1 is MNHNS and CDR2 is SASEGT. This chain's CDR3 is CASSEGTSADTQYF. Written as DNA, the CDR3 is TGTGCCAGCAGTGAGGGGACTAGTGCGGATACGCAGTATTTT.

This clone has just one count. V and J are TRBV5-6 and TRBJ2-7; 9 bases match TRBD1. This CDR3 region has 16 residues. V lost 5 bases to trimming and J lost 4 bases; unmatched junction nucleotides: 13. Per the germline V gene, CDR1 is SGHDT and CDR2 is YYEEEE. The CDR3 coding sequence is TGTGCCAGCAGGTCACCCCCGGGACAGGGTCGTTACGAGCAGTACTTC. Protein product: CASRSPPGQGRYEQYF.

V gene TRBV4-1 combines with J gene TRBJ2-3; 9 bases line up with TRBD2. With V trimmed by 1 base and J by 1 base, 6 bases remained unmatched. The germline V gene encodes CDR1 MGHRA and CDR2 YSYEKL. The CDR3 runs 17 residues. DNA for the CDR3: TGCGCCAGCAGCCAAGTCCAGCGGGGGGCGGGCACAGATACGCAGTATTTT. Its translation is CASSQVQRGAGTDTQYF.

This rearrangement joins TRBV6-6 to TRBJ1-1, with TRBD1 matching 7 bases. V was clipped by 2 bases and J by 2 bases; unmatched bases: 8. From germline, CDR1 is MNHNY and CDR2 SVGAGI (reference sequence). The CDR3 loop spans 16 amino acids. CDR3 DNA: TGTGCCAGCAGTTACCATCGAGGGACAGCTAACACTGAAGCTTTCTTT. As protein: CASSYHRGTANTEAFF.

Only one count was recorded for this clone. The V call is TRBV10-1, the J call TRBJ2-7, with TRBD2 as a possible D gene (6 bases). CDR1 and CDR2 from the germline V gene are WNHNN and SYGVQD (reference sequence). This CDR3 spans 15 amino acids. Trimming removed 3 bases at V and 0 bases at J, with 12 bases between. CDR3 in DNA: TGCGCCAGCAGTGACGGGGGAACGAGCTCCTACGAGCAGTACTTC. Translating it yields CASSDGGTSSYEQYF.

The chain recombines TRBV4-1 with TRBJ2-1; 13 bases align to TRBD2. With 6 bases clipped from V and 9 bases from J, the junction kept 11 bases outside the gene matches. The CDR3 consists of 16 residues. The V gene's germline CDR1 is MGHRA and CDR2 YSYEKL. This chain's CDR3 is CASRQLAGGPRVEQFF. In DNA form, the CDR3 reads TGCGCCAGCAGACAACTAGCGGGGGGGCCTCGGGTTGAGCAGTTCTTC.

The chain has TRBV27 and TRBJ2-3, with D unresolved. Trimming stripped 5 bases from V and 6 bases from J, with 15 bases between. The CDR3 is 14 amino acids. In germline, CDR1 is MNHEY, CDR2 SMNVEV (reference sequence). Written as DNA, the CDR3 is TGTGCCAGCAGTCACGCCGCCCGAGAGGATACGCAGTATTTT. Encoded protein: CASSHAAREDTQYF.

This clone was counted only a few times. This chain links TRBV25-1 with TRBJ1-2, with 8 bases lining up with TRBD1. This CDR3 is 14 amino acids long. With V trimmed by 4 bases and J by 5 bases, 6 bases remained unmatched. Germline assignment: CDR1 MGHDK and CDR2 SYGVNS. In nucleotides, the CDR3 is TGTGCCAGCAGTGCAAGGACAGGGAGATATGGCTACACCTTC. Its translation is CASSARTGRYGYTF.

The CDR3 region is CATSRDLTGSAEAFF. The CDR3 coding sequence is TGTGCCACCAGCAGAGATCTCACAGGGTCGGCTGAAGCTTTCTTT. The chain couples TRBV15 to TRBJ1-1; perhaps TRBD1 as D (6 bases). The CDR3 is made up of 15 amino acids. Trimming pared 0 bases from V and 6 bases from J, leaving 14 bases between. Germline values: CDR1 LNHNV, CDR2 YYDKDF (reference sequence).

The chain links TRBV19 to TRBJ1-1; weak D call: TRBD1 (5 bases). The CDR3 is 12 amino acids. V was trimmed by 6 bases and J by 1 base, leaving 6 bases between them. In germline, CDR1 is LNHDA, CDR2 SQIVND (reference sequence). CDR3 in DNA: TGTGCCAGTAGCGGACAGAACACTGAAGCTTTCTTT. Its translation: CASSGQNTEAFF.

The rearrangement uses TRBV7-9 and TRBJ1-1, with D perhaps TRBD1 (5 bases). The V end was cut by 6 bases, the J end by 7 bases, with 18 bases between. Per the germline V gene, CDR1 is SEHNR and CDR2 is FQNEAQ (reference sequence). The CDR3 spans 14 residues. CDR3 loop: CASSFSTGGDEAFF. The CDR3 DNA reads TGTGCCAGCAGTTTTAGTACCGGGGGAGATGAAGCTTTCTTT. The full variable domain, its missing parts supplied by reference TRBV7-9 and TRBJ1-1, is DTGVSQNPRHKITKRGQNVTFRCDPISEHNRLYWYRQTLGQGPEFLTYFQNEAQLEKSRLLSDRFSAERPKGSFSTLEIQRTEQGDSAMYLCASSFSTGGDEAFFGQGTRLTVV.

The chain has TRBV5-1 and TRBJ2-3, with 9 bases aligning to TRBD2. Germline V gene lookup returns CDR1 SGHRS and CDR2 YFSETQ. V was pared by 4 bases and J by 3 bases, with 12 bases of the junction left unmatched. CDR3 length: 17 amino acids. CDR3 amino acids: CASSGGAAGGSTDTQYF. CDR3 bases: TGCGCCAGCAGCGGTGGGGCGGCGGGGGGGTCGACAGATACGCAGTATTTT.

The chain links TRBV5-4 to TRBJ1-2, with TRBD1 matching over 7 bases. Trimming removed 4 bases from V and 2 bases from J; junction bases left unmatched: 11. Germline CDR1 SGHNT, CDR2 YYREEE (reference sequence). The CDR3 has 16 residues. CDR3 DNA: TGTGCCAGCAGCCAGGTGGGGGGACAGACAAACTATGGCTACACCTTC. Its translation is CASSQVGGQTNYGYTF.

The chain couples TRBV14 to TRBJ2-7, with 8 nucleotides matching TRBD2. The trim removed 0 bases at V and 4 bases at J, leaving 5 bases unmatched. The CDR3 is 15 amino acids. Germline CDR1 SGHDN, CDR2 FVKESK. The CDR3 region has the DNA TGTGCCAGCAGCCAAGAAGCGGGGGCGGGGTACGAGCAGTACTTC. Translated: CASSQEAGAGYEQYF. Combining the CDR3 with reference TRBV14 and TRBJ2-7 gives the whole variable domain EAGVTQFPSHSVIEKGQTVTLRCDPISGHDNLYWYRRVMGKEIKFLLHFVKESKQDESGMPNNRFLAERTGGTYSTLKVQPAELEDSGVYFCASSQEAGAGYEQYFGPGTRLTVT.

The chain employs TRBV10-2 and TRBJ2-7; the match to TRBD1 covers 7 bases. The germline V gene encodes CDR1 WSHSY and CDR2 SAAADI. The CDR3 length is 13 residues. V shed 6 bases, J shed 6 bases, and the junction held 8 bases outside the gene matches. CDR3 protein: CASRETGNGEQYF. The DNA for the CDR3 is TGCGCCAGCAGGGAGACAGGGAATGGCGAGCAGTACTTC.